This T cell receptor beta chain came from a study of T cell responses to AZD1222 COVID-19 vaccine (dated by TCRdb to about 2021). Study-wide context: A total of over 230 trial participants underwent TCR sequencing, of whom roughly 210 received two doses of AZD1222 and roughly 25 received two doses of the MenACWY control vaccine. Enrollment into the trials was organized by age into subgroups of 18-55, 56-69 and 70-plus years, and those subgroups contained roughly 140, 27 and 60 TCR-sequenced participants, respectively. Results and caveats for the whole study, not just this receptor: Conclusions about previously exposed vaccinees are limited because only six or seven AZD1222 recipients were SARS-CoV-2 seropositive at baseline. Vaccine-associated CD4 TCRs spanned the whole spike protein, with dominant responses in regions 160-218 and 743-854. Participants were mostly white British and included more females than males, and it was suggested by the authors that clonal diversity may have been underestimated. Because no samples from the day 14 peak response were available, repertoires could be characterized only after the peak T cell response. Reportedly, close to half of the unique spike-specific TCRs recognized epitopes lying outside the regions that are mutated in the B.1.351 and B.1.1.7 variants. The 56-69-year group was small, and its depth increase did not reach significance, likely because of low power. A significant rise in spike-specific TCR breadth and depth was observed after two AZD1222 doses relative to day 0 and relative to MenACWY recipients.

The CDR3 regions of human TCRbeta chains were analyzed by immunosequencing. Under the source paper's analysis protocol: TCRs in the repertoires were matched against a reference library of SARS-CoV-2-specific TCRs that had been generated with the MIRA antigen-specificity platform. Breadth meant the fraction of unique TCRs that were SARS-CoV-2-associated, whereas depth meant the fraction of total T cells that were SARS-CoV-2-associated. Using the MIRA data, each spike-specific TCR was mapped to the spike region that the TCR reacts to and placed in a CD4 or CD8 class. Log10-transformed breadth and depth values were compared by one-way ANOVA with Sidak's multiple comparisons tests. The table was pulled from immuneACCESS by TCRdb, which kept in-frame rearrangements only. Such tables lose some clones; where checked, under half of the loss comes from unresolved V genes, and the rest has no known cause. V and J calls and clone size are as listed in that table; D and trimming were resolved from the DNA. The sample table contains about 56,000 clones; only one count was recorded for 75% to 90% of them. The leading ten clones occupy 6% to 7.5% of the sample.

The sample's time point label, in plain terms: about 28 days (+/-7) after the second vaccine dose. AZD1222 recipients given second doses at about 4 weeks or at about 12 weeks were pooled, since spike-specific TCR depth and breadth were not found to differ between the two schedules. Vaccinee samples came from UK trials COV001 and COV002, including a single-blind randomized controlled phase 2/3 trial of AZD1222 (ChAdOx1 nCoV-19) in healthy adults. For TCRbeta chain sequencing, PBMC samples were collected from trial participants at day 0 and at day 28 after the second dose. Regarding this clone: No antigen is known for it. The record has no base qualities; no much larger clone is one base away.

Looking up the germline V gene yields CDR1 MDHEN and CDR2 SYDVKM. Including the terminal cysteine and phenylalanine, the CDR3 comprises 15 residues. Just the 45-base CDR3 DNA is kept, in frame starting at base 1. V is pruned by 5 bases and J by 8 bases, leaving 14 bases of the junction without a gene match. Here the sequenced sample was peripheral blood, taken 28 days after the second AZD1222 dose. The V and J genes are TRBV28 and TRBJ1-2, with 7 central nucleotides matching TRBD1. This TCR derives from an adult who received the AZD1222 COVID-19 vaccine. The DNA sequence reads TGTGCCAGCAGTCTCCATTCTATCGTAGGGGGCGGCTACACCTTC. Protein translation: CASSLHSIVGGGYTF.